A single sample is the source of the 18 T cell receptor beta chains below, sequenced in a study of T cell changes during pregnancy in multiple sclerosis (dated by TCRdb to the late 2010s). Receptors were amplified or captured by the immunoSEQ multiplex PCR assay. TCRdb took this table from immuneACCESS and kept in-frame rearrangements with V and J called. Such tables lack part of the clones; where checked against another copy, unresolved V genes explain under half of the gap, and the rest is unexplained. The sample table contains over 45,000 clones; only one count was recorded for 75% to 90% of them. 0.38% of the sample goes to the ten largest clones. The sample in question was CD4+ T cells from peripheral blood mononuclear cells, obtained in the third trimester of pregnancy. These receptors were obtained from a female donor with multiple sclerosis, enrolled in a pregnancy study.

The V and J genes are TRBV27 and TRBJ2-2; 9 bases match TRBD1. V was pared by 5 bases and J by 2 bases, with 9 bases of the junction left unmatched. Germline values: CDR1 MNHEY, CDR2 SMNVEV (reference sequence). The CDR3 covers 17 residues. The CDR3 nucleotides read TGTGCCAGCAGTGACCCGGGACAGGGCATCAACACCGGGGAGCTGTTTTTT. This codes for CASSDPGQGINTGELFF.

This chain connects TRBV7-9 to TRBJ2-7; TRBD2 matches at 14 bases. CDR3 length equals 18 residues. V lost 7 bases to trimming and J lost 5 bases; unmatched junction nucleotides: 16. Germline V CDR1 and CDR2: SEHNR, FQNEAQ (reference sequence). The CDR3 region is CASIVGGLAGEVNHEQYF. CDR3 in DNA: TGTGCCAGCATCGTGGGGGGACTAGCGGGAGAGGTAAACCACGAGCAGTACTTC.

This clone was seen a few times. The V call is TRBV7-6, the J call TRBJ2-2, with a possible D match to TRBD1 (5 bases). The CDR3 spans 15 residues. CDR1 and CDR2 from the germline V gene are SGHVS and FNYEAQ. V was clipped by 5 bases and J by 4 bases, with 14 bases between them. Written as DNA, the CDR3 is TGTGCCAGCAGCCGAAGCACCGACAGCACCGGGGAGCTGTTTTTT. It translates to CASSRSTDSTGELFF.

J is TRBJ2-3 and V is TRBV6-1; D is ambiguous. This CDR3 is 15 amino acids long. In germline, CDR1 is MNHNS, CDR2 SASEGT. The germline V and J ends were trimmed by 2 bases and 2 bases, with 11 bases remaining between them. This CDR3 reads CASSETENPTDTQYF. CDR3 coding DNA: TGTGCCAGCAGTGAAACGGAGAACCCCACAGATACGCAGTATTTT.

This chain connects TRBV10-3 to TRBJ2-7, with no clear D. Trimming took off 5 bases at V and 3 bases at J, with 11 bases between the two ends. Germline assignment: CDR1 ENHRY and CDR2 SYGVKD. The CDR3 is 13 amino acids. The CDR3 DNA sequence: TGTGCCATCAGTTGGCAGGCAAACTACGAGCAGTACTTC. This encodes CAISWQANYEQYF.

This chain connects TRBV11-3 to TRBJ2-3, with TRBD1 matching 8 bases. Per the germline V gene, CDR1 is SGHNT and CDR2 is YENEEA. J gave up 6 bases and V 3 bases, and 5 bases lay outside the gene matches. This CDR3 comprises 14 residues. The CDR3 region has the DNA TGTGCCAGCAGCTTCGTGGACAGGGTGGATACGCAGTATTTT. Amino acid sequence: CASSFVDRVDTQYF.

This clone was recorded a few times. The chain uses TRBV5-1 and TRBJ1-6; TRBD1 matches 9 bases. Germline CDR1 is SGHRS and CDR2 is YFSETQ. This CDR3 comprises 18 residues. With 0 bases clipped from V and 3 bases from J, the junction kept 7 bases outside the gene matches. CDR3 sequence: CASSLETGGRGYNSPLHF. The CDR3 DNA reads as TGCGCCAGCAGCTTGGAAACAGGGGGCAGGGGCTATAATTCACCCCTCCACTTT.

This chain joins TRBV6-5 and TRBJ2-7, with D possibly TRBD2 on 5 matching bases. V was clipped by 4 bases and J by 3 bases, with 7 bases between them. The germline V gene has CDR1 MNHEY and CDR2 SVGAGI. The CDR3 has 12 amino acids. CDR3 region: CASSFRGYEQYF. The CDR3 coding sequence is TGTGCCAGCAGTTTCCGGGGCTACGAGCAGTACTTC.

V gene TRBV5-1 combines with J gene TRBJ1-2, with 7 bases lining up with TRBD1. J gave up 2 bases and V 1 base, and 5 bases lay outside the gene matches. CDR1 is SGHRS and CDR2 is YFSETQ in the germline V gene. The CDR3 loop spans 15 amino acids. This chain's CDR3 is CASSLTLTGNYGYTF. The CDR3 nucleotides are TGCGCCAGCAGCTTGACTCTGACAGGGAACTATGGCTACACCTTC. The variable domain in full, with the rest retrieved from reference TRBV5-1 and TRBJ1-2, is KAGVTQTPRYLIKTRGQQVTLSCSPISGHRSVSWYQQTPGQGLQFLFEYFSETQRNKGNFPGRFSGRQFSNSRSEMNVSTLELGDSALYLCASSLTLTGNYGYTFGSGTRLTVV.

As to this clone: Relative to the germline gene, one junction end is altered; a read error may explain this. The CDR3 reads CASRLATLRGMGDTQYF. CDR3 nucleotide sequence: TGTGCCAGCAGATTGGCTACCTTGAGGGGGATGGGGGATACGCAGTATTTT. This chain links TRBV5-5 with TRBJ2-3; a possible D gene is TRBD1 (6 bases). Germline loops: CDR1 SGHKS, CDR2 YYEKEE (reference sequence). CDR3 size: 17 residues.

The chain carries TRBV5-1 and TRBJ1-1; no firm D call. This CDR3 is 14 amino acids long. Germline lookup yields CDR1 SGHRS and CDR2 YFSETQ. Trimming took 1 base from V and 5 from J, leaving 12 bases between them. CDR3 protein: CASSLSPGETEAFF. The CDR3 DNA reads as TGCGCCAGCAGCTTGAGTCCCGGGGAAACTGAAGCTTTCTTT.

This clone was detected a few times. The DNA of the CDR3 is TGTGCCAGCAGTGAAGGGAAGCGGGCCGCACAAGAGACCCAGTACTTC. Its translation is CASSEGKRAAQETQYF. The rearrangement joins TRBV25-1 to TRBJ2-5; tentative D call: TRBD2 (6 bases). The CDR3 runs 16 residues. CDR1 and CDR2 from the germline V gene are MGHDK and SYGVNS. Trimming shortened V by 2 bases and J by 2 bases, and 15 bases separated the two germline ends.

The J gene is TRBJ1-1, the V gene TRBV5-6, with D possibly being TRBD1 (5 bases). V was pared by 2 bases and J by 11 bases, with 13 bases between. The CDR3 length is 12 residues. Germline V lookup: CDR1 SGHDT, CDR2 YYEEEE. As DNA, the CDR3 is TGTGCCAGCAGCTTCGACAGAATAGGGGCTTTCTTT. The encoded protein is CASSFDRIGAFF.

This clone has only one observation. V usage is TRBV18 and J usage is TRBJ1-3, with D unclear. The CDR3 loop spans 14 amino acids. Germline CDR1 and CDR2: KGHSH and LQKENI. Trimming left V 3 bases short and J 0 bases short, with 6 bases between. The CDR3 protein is CASSPANSGNTIYF. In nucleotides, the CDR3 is TGTGCCAGCTCACCGGCAAACTCTGGAAACACCATATATTTT.

The CDR3 sequence is CASSSPGLNEQFF. CDR3 nucleotide sequence: TGTGCCAGCAGCTCCCCAGGGTTGAATGAGCAGTTCTTC. The V call is TRBV7-2, the J call TRBJ2-1, with D possibly being TRBD1 (5 bases). The V gene lost 4 bases and the J gene lost 7 bases, with 11 bases spanning the gap. Per the germline V gene, CDR1 is SGHTA and CDR2 is FQGNSA. This CDR3 is 13 amino acids long.

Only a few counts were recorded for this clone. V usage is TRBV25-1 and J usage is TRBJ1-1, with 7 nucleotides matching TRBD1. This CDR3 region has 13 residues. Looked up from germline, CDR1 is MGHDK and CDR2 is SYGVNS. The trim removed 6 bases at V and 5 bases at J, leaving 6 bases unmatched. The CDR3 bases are TGTGCCAGCAGGAGGACAGGAGGGACTGAAGCTTTCTTT. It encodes CASRRTGGTEAFF.

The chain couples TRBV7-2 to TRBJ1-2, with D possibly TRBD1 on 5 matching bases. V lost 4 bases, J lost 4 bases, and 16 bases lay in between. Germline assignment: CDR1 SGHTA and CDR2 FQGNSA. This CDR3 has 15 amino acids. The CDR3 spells CASSYPGRGGYGYTF. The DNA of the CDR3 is TGTGCCAGCAGCTACCCCGGGAGGGGCGGCTATGGCTACACCTTC.

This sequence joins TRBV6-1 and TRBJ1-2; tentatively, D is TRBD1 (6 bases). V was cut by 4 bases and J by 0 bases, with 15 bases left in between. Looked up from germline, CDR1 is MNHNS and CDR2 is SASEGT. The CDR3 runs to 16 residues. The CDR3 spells CASSVYTGSANYGYTF. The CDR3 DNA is TGTGCCAGCAGTGTATATACAGGGTCAGCTAACTATGGCTACACCTTC.